The 14 T cell receptor beta chains in this list originate from one sample, sequenced in a study of glioma-infiltrating T cells. TCR alpha and beta CDR3 regions were amplified from RNA using iRepertoire nested multiplex PCR. TCRdb called the multiplex PCR reads again in MiXCR, with one record for every CDR3 protein. In the table there are under 200,000 distinct CDR3 sequences, about 46% of which are singletons. The sample consisted of glioma tissue, nonneoplastic brain tissue, or PBMCs (not recorded which). These receptors all come from a human donor with low-grade glioma or glioblastoma, undergoing nonglioma brain surgery, or in good health (not recorded which).

The CDR3 DNA sequence: TGTGCCAGCTCACCAAGGACGGCGTTCAGCTCCTACAATGAGCAGTTCTTC. This gives the protein CASSPRTAFSSYNEQFF. This chain joins TRBV18 and TRBJ2-1, with D uncertain. With 2 bases removed from V and 0 bases from J, the gap between germline ends came to 14 bases. CDR3 length equals 17 residues. Germline CDR1 and CDR2: KGHSH and LQKENI. Filled out from reference TRBV18 and TRBJ2-1, the complete variable domain reads NAGVMQNPRHLVRRRGQEARLRCSPMKGHSHVYWYRQLPEEGLKFMVYLQKENIIDESGMPKERFSAEFPKEGPSILRIQQVVRGDSAAYFCASSPRTAFSSYNEQFFGPGTRLTVL.

This clonotype has a count of ten or more. CDR3 nucleotides: TGCAGTGCTACCCCAGCGGCAGGGGGCTACGAGCAGTACTTC. It encodes CSATPAAGGYEQYF. The V gene is TRBV20-1, the J gene TRBJ2-7; TRBD1 aligns across 7 bases. Germline CDR1 is DFQATT and CDR2 is SNEGSKA (reference sequence). Unmatched junction bases numbered 9, after V lost 4 bases and J lost 3 bases. The CDR3 totals 14 residues.

V gene TRBV6-2 or TRBV6-3 combines with J gene TRBJ2-3; 8 bases line up with TRBD2. The V gene's germline CDR1 is MNHEY and CDR2 SVGEGT. J was trimmed by 0 bases and V by 9 bases; bases with no gene match: 11. CDR3 length: 16 residues. CDR3 residues: CARRALSGGSTDTQYF. CDR3 coding DNA: TGTGCCAGGAGGGCACTCAGCGGGGGCAGCACAGATACGCAGTATTTT.

This clonotype was recorded at least ten times. The chain uses TRBV7-2 and TRBJ2-7; no definite D call. The germline V gene encodes CDR1 SGHTA and CDR2 FQGNSA. The CDR3 totals 15 residues. V lost 3 bases and J lost 0, with 12 bases in between. The CDR3 bases are TGTGCCAGCAGCTTCGACGCCCTCAGCTCCTACGAGCAGTACTTC. This encodes CASSFDALSSYEQYF.

The sample holds a few counts of this clonotype. The chain employs TRBV12-3 or TRBV12-4 and TRBJ2-7, with D tentatively TRBD1 (6 bases). CDR3 length equals 14 residues. V gave up 0 bases and J gave up 7 bases, with 13 bases separating them. For the CDR3, the DNA is TGTGCCAGCAGTTTAGCGGCAGGGGCCGGAGAGCAGTACTTC. Translation gives CASSLAAGAGEQYF.

The table lists this clonotype with many counts. The chain has TRBV10-3 and TRBJ2-1; 7 nucleotides agree with TRBD2. J gave up 5 bases and V 0 bases, and 7 bases lay outside the gene matches. Germline V gene lookup returns CDR1 ENHRY and CDR2 SYGVKD. The CDR3 has 16 residues. The DNA of the CDR3 is TGTGCCATCAGTGAGTCTATCCTAGCGGACAACAATGAGCAGTTCTTC. This encodes CAISESILADNNEQFF.

As concerns this clonotype: A read error may be the cause here, since a much bigger clone is one base away. This chain uses TRBV20-1 with TRBJ2-5; D gene uncertain. This CDR3 region has 13 residues. In germline, CDR1 is DFQATT, CDR2 SNEGSKA (reference sequence). Trimming removed 4 bases from V and 7 bases from J, with 16 bases in between. CDR3 nucleotides: TGCAGTGCTATTTTAGTCAGCCCAGGGACCCAGTACTTC. It encodes CSAILVSPGTQYF.

Concerning this clonotype: A clone one base away is much larger, so this may be a read error. The rearrangement links TRBV7-8 to TRBJ2-3; D not certain. The V gene's germline CDR1 is SGHVS and CDR2 FQNEAQ. The CDR3 loop spans 12 amino acids. CDR3 bases: TGTGCCAGCAGCTTATACGCAGATACGCTGTATTTT. It codes for CASSLYADTLYF. Based on the CDR3 plus reference TRBV7-8 and TRBJ2-3, the full variable domain is GAGVSQSPRYKVAKRGQDVALRCDPISGHVSLFWYQQALGQGPEFLTYFQNEAQLDKSGLPSDRFFAERPEGSVSTLKIQRTQQEDSAVYLCASSLYADTLYFGPGTRLTVL.

In this sample, this clonotype turned up once. A clone one base away is much larger, so this may be a read error. The chain recombines TRBV28 with TRBJ2-7; 7 nucleotides match TRBD2. From germline, CDR1 is MDHEN and CDR2 SYDVKM. The trim removed 3 bases at V and 6 bases at J, leaving 14 bases unmatched. The CDR3 extends over 16 amino acids. CDR3 sequence: CASSFKEGGLYVEQYF. The CDR3 DNA sequence: TGTGCCAGCAGTTTTAAGGAGGGAGGGCTTTATGTCGAGCAGTACTTC. Using reference TRBV28 and TRBJ2-7 for the parts outside the CDR3, the full variable domain is DVKVTQSSRYLVKRTGEKVFLECVQDMDHENMFWYRQDPGLGLRLIYFSYDVKMKEKGDIPEGYSVSREKKERFSLILESASTNQTSMYLCASSFKEGGLYVEQYFGPGTRLTVT.

The CDR3 here is CASSPITGQEPQHF. The DNA for the CDR3 is TGTGCCAGCAGCCCAATTACGGGGCAGGAGCCCCAGCATTTT. The chain is built from TRBV2 and TRBJ1-5; D perhaps matches TRBD1 (5 bases). CDR3 length: 14 residues. Germline CDR1 reads SNHLY; CDR2 reads FYNNEI. Trimming shortened V by 6 bases and J by 8 bases, and 17 bases separated the two germline ends.

This clonotype was counted between two and nine times. The gene calls are TRBV5-4 and TRBJ1-1, with D perhaps matching TRBD1 (5 bases). The CDR3 spans 14 residues. The germline V gene encodes CDR1 SGHNT and CDR2 YYREEE (reference sequence). V was pared by 0 bases and J by 3 bases, with 9 bases between. CDR3 amino acids: CASSLVGVYTEAFF. DNA for the CDR3: TGTGCCAGCAGCTTGGTGGGGGTGTACACTGAAGCTTTCTTT. Filled out from reference TRBV5-4 and TRBJ1-1, the complete variable domain reads ETGVTQSPTHLIKTRGQQVTLRCSSQSGHNTVSWYQQALGQGPQFIFQYYREEENGRGNFPPRFSGLQFPNYSSELNVNALELDDSALYLCASSLVGVYTEAFFGQGTRLTVV.

The V call is TRBV5-4, the J call TRBJ1-5, with a possible D match to TRBD1 (5 bases). CDR1 is SGHNT and CDR2 is YYREEE in the germline V gene (reference sequence). Trimming removed 10 bases at V and 6 bases at J, with 14 bases between. The CDR3 consists of 12 residues. The chain's CDR3 is CAVGQGGQPQHF. The CDR3 region has the DNA TGTGCCGTCGGGCAGGGAGGTCAGCCCCAGCATTTT.

On this clonotype: An end of the junction does not agree with germline; a read error may underlie this. This rearrangement joins TRBV12-3 or TRBV12-4 to TRBJ2-2; 9 bases map to TRBD1. CDR3 length equals 18 residues. This chain's CDR3 is CASRKRLNRGRDTWELFF. The DNA for the CDR3 is TGTGCCAGCAGGAAACGCCTCAACAGGGGGCGCGACACCTGGGAGCTGTTTTTT.

This clonotype was recorded many times. This chain links TRBV20-1 with TRBJ2-7, with D uncertain. CDR3 length: 11 residues. The germline V gene has CDR1 DFQATT and CDR2 SNEGSKA (reference sequence). Between the trimmed V and J ends, which lost 4 bases and 4 bases, there was a span of 8 bases. DNA for the CDR3: TGCAGTGCTACCCACCATTACGAGCAGTACTTC. Translation gives CSATHHYEQYF.